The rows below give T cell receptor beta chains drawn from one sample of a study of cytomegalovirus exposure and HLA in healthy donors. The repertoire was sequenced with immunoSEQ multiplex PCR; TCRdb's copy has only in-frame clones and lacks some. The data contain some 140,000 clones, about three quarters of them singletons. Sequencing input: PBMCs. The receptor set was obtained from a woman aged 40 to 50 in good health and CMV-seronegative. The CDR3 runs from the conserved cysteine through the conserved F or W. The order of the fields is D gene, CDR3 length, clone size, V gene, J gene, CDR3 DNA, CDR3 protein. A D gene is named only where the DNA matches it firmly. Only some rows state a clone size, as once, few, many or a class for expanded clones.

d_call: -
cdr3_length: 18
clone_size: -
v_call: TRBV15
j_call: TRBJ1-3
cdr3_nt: TGTGCCACCAGCTCCCACCCCCCCGGACATGACTCTGGAAACACCATATATTTT
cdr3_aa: CATSSHPPGHDSGNTIYF

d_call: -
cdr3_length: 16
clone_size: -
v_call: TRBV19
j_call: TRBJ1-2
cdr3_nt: TGTGCCAGTAGTTCCCACAGGGATCCGAACCCTTATGGCTACACCTTC
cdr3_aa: CASSSHRDPNPYGYTF

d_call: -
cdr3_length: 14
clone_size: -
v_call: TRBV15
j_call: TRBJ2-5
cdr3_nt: TGTGCCACCAGCAGAACAGGGATTGGGGAGACCCAGTACTTC
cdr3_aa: CATSRTGIGETQYF

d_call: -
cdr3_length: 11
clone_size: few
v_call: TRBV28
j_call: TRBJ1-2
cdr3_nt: TGTGCCAGCAGCCGTATCTATGGCTACACCTTC
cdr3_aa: CASSRIYGYTF

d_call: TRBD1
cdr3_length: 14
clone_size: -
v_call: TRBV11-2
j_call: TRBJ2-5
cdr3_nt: TGTGCCAGCAGCTCCAGGACAGGGTACGAGACCCAGTACTTC
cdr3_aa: CASSSRTGYETQYF

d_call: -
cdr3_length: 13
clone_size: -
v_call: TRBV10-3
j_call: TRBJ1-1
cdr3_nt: TGTGCCATCGGTTCCAGTCCGAACACTGAAGCTTTCTTT
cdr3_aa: CAIGSSPNTEAFF

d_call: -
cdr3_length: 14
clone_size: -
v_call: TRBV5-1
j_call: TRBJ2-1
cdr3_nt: TGCGCCAGCAGGGGGTCAGGGTACAACAATGAGCAGTTCTTC
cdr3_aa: CASRGSGYNNEQFF

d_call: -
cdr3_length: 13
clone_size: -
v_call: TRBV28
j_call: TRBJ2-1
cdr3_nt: TGTGCCAGCAGTCGACGACAGCACAATGAGCAGTTCTTC
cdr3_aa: CASSRRQHNEQFF

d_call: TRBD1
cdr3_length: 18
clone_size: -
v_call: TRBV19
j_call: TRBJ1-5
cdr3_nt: TGTGCCAGTAGTACCGTACCGGGACAGGGAACGGACGGTCGAACCCAGCATTTT
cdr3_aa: CASSTVPGQGTDGRTQHF

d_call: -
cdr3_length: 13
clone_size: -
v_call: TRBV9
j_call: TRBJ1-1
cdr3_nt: TGTGCCAGCAGCGTACTCCCGGACAGTGAAGCTTTCTTT
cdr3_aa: CASSVLPDSEAFF

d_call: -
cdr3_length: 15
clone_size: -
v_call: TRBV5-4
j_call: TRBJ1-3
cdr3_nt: TGTGCCAGCAGCTGGAACCGGGACAATGGAAACACCATATATTTT
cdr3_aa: CASSWNRDNGNTIYF

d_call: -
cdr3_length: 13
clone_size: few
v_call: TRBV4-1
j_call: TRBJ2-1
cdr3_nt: TGCGCCAGCAGCCAGGACAGAAACAATGAGCAGTTCTTC
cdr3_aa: CASSQDRNNEQFF

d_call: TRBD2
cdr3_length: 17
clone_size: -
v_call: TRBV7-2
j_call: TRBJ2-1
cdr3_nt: TGTGCCAGCATCAGGTACGAGCGGGGGAGCTCCTACAATGAGCAGTTCTTC
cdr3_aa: CASIRYERGSSYNEQFF

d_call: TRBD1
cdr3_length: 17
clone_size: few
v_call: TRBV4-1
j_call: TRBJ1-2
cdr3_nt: TGCGCCAGCAGCCGTACAATATCTGGACAGGCCATCTATGGCTACACCTTC
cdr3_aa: CASSRTISGQAIYGYTF

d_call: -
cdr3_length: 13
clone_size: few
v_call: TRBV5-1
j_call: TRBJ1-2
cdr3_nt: TGCGCCAGCAGCTTGGGGTCAGGGCCTGGCTACACCTTC
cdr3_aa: CASSLGSGPGYTF

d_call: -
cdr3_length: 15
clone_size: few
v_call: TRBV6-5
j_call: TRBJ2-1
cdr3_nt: TGTGCCAGCAGTCCACGGGGGGCCTCCTACAATGAGCAGTTCTTC
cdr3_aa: CASSPRGASYNEQFF

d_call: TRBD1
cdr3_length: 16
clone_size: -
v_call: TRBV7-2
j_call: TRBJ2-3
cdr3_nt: TGTGCCAGCAGCTTATCGGGACAGGGGGCATTAGATACGCAGTATTTT
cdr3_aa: CASSLSGQGALDTQYF

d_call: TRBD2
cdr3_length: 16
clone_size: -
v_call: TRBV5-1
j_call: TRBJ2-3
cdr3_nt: TGCGCCAGCAGCTGGGGGACTAGCGGCTACACAGATACGCAGTATTTT
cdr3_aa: CASSWGTSGYTDTQYF

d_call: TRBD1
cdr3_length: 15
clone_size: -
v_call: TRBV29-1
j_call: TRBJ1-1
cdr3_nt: TGCAGCGTTGAGCGGTTCGGGACAGAGAACACTGAAGCTTTCTTT
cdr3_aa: CSVERFGTENTEAFF

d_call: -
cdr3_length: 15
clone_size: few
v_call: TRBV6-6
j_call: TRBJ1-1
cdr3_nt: TGTGCCAGCAGTTATCCAGGGGCCACCGGAGGTGAAGCTTTCTTT
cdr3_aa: CASSYPGATGGEAFF

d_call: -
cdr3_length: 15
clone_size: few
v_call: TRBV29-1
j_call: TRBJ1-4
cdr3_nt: TGCAGCGTCCAATCCCTGGTTGACAGCAATGAAAAACTGTTTTTT
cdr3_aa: CSVQSLVDSNEKLFF

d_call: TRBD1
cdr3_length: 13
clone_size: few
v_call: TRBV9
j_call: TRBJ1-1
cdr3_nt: TGTGCCAGCAGCGGACACAGGGGGACTGAAGCTTTCTTT
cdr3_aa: CASSGHRGTEAFF

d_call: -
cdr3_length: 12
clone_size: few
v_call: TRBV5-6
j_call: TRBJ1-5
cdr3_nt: TGTGCCAGCAGCCGGCGGGAGCAGCCCCAGCATTTT
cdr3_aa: CASSRREQPQHF

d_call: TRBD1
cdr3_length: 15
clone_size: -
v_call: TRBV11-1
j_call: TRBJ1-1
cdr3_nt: TGTGCCAGCGGCCTCCCGGGACAGGGTAACACTGAAGCTTTCTTT
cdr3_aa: CASGLPGQGNTEAFF

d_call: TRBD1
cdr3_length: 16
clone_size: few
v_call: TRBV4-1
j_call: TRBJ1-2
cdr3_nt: TGCGCCAGCAGCGCCCCTGGGACAGGAGAGAACTATGGCTACACCTTC
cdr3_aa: CASSAPGTGENYGYTF

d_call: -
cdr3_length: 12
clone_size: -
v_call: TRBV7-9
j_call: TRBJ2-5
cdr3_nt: TGTTCCAGCAGCCACCAGGGGGAGACCCAGTACTTC
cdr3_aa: CSSSHQGETQYF

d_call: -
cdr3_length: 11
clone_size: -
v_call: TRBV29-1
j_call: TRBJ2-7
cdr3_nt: TGCAGCGTTGGGGAGTCCTACGAGCAGTACTTC
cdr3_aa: CSVGESYEQYF

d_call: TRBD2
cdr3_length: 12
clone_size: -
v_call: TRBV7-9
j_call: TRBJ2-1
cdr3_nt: TGTGCCAGCAGCCGACTAGCTAATGAGCAGTTCTTC
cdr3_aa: CASSRLANEQFF

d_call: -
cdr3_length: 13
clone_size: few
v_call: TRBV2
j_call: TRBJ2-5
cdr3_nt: TGTGCCAGCAGTGAAGAAATGAGCGCGGCCCAGTACTTC
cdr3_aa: CASSEEMSAAQYF

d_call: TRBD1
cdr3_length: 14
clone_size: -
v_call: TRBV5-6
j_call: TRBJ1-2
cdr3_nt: TGTGCCAGCAGCTTGCGAACAGGGGAAGCAGGCTACACCTTC
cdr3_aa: CASSLRTGEAGYTF

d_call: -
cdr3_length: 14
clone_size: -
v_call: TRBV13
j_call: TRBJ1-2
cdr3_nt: TGTGCCAGCAGCTTAGCAGGGTCCAACTATGGCTACACCTTC
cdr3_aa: CASSLAGSNYGYTF

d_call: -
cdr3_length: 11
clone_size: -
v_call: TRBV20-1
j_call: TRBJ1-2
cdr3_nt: TGCAGTGCTAGAGACCCAGGCGGCTACACCTTC
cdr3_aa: CSARDPGGYTF

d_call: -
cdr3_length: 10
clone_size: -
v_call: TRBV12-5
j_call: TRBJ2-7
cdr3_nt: TGTGCTAGTGGTACGAGGCAGCAGTACTTC
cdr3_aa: CASGTRQQYF

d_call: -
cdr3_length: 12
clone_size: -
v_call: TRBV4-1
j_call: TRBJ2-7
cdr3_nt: TGCGCCAGCAGCCCCGGGGACTACGAGCAGTACTTC
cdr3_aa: CASSPGDYEQYF

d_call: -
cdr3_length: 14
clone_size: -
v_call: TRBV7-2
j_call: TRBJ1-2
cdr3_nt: TGTGCCAGCAGCATCTCTTCCCTTCAGGGAAGCTACACCTTC
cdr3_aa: CASSISSLQGSYTF

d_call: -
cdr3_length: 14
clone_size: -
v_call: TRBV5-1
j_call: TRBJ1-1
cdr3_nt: TGCGCCAGCAGCCTTCGGGGGACGAACACTGAAGCTTTCTTT
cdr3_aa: CASSLRGTNTEAFF

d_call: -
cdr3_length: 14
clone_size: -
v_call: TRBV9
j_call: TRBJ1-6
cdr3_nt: TGTGCCAGCAGCGCAGGGTGGATGGATTCACCCCTCCACTTT
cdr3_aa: CASSAGWMDSPLHF

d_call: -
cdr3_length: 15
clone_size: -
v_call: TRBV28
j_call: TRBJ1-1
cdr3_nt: TGTGCCAGCAGCCTATTTTCACCTATGAACACTGAAGCTTTCTTT
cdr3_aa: CASSLFSPMNTEAFF

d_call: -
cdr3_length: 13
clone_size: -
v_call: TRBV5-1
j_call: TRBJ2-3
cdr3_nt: TGCGCCAGCAGGGCTGCAAGCACAGATACGCAGTATTTT
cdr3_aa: CASRAASTDTQYF

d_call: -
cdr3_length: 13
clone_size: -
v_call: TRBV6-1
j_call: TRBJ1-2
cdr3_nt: TGTGCCAGCAGAGATACAGGGCTCCGTGGCTACACCTTC
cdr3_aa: CASRDTGLRGYTF

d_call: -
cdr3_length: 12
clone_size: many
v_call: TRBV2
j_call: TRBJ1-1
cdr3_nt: TGTGCCAGCAGCCCGACAGGTTCTGAAGCTTTCTTT
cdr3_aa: CASSPTGSEAFF

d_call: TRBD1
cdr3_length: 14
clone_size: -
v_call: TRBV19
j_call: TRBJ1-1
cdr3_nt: TGTGCCAGCGCAGACAGGGGAGGTGGGACTGAAGCTTTCTTT
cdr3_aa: CASADRGGGTEAFF

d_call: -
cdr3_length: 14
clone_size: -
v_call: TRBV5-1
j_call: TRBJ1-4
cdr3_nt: TGCGCCAGCAGCTTGCGGGATTTAAGTGAAAAACTGTTTTTT
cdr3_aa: CASSLRDLSEKLFF

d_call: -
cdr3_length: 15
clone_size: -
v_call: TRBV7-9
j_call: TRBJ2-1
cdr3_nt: TGTGCCAGCAGCCTACTAGTCTCCCAATACAATGAGCAGTTCTTC
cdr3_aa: CASSLLVSQYNEQFF

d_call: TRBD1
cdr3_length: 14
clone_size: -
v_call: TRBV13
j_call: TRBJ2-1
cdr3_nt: TGTGCCAGCAGCCCGCGACAGGGTTACAATGAGCAGTTCTTC
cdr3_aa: CASSPRQGYNEQFF

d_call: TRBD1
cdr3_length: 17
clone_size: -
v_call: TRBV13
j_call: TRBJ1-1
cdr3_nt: TGTGCCAGCAGCCCAACCCGGACAGGGGGATCGAACACTGAAGCTTTCTTT
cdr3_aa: CASSPTRTGGSNTEAFF

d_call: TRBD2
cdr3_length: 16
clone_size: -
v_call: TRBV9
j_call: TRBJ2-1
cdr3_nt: TGTGCCAGCAGCCCGACTAGCGGGGGTCACTACAATGAGCAGTTCTTC
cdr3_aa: CASSPTSGGHYNEQFF

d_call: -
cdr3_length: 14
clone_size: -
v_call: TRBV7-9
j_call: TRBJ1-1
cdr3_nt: TGTGCCAGCAGCGTTTCCGACCGGGACACTGAAGCTTTCTTT
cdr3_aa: CASSVSDRDTEAFF